These 8 T cell receptor beta chains were all obtained from the same sample, sequenced in a study of blood T cell repertoires in COVID-19. Here immunoSEQ multiplex PCR was the method, and the copy in TCRdb shows in-frame clones only, minus some. The sample lists 430,000 or so clones, around 87% occurring once. The sequencing input was PBMCs or T cells enriched from blood (not recorded which). The source of these receptors is a woman aged 40 to 49 who had recovered from COVID-19.

The chain carries TRBV3-1 (or the pseudogene TRBV3-2) and TRBJ2-7; the match to TRBD2 covers 7 bases. This CDR3 is built from 17 residues. Germline CDR1 and CDR2: LGHDT and YNNKEL (reference sequence). The V segment lost 5 bases and the J segment 4 bases; nucleotides outside the gene matches: 17. For the CDR3, the DNA is TGTGCCAGCAGCATAAAGGTCGGCGGCGGGAGTTTGTACGAGCAGTACTTC. It codes for CASSIKVGGGSLYEQYF.

This clone was detected only a few times. The chain has TRBV6-2 or TRBV6-3 and TRBJ1-1; D ambiguous. The V end lost 6 bases, the J end lost 0 bases, and 11 bases lay between the germline ends. The CDR3 consists of 14 residues. The germline V gene has CDR1 MNHEY and CDR2 SVGEGT. In DNA form, the CDR3 reads TGTGCCAGCAGCATCAGGACTATGAACACTGAAGCTTTCTTT. Translated, it gives CASSIRTMNTEAFF.

V and J are TRBV19 and TRBJ1-3; a weak D match, TRBD1 (6 bases). Germline V lookup: CDR1 LNHDA, CDR2 SQIVND (reference sequence). CDR3 length: 15 amino acids. The CDR3: CASDGGRSTGNTIYF. The CDR3 DNA follows: TGTGCTTCAGACGGGGGGCGCTCCACTGGAAACACCATATATTTT. Full variable domain (outside the CDR3, taken from reference TRBV19 and TRBJ1-3): DGGITQSPKYLFRKEGQNVTLSCEQNLNHDAMYWYRQDPGQGLRLIYYSQIVNDFQKGDIAEGYSVSREKKESFPLTVTSAQKNPTAFYLCASDGGRSTGNTIYFGEGSWLTVV.

The chain combines TRBV10-1 with TRBJ2-2; 7 nucleotides align to TRBD1. V shed 3 bases and J 0 bases; nucleotides not matched to a gene: 4. CDR1 and CDR2 from the germline V gene are WNHNN and SYGVQD (reference sequence). The CDR3 loop spans 16 amino acids. The CDR3 bases are TGCGCCAGCAGTGACCAGGGACAGACGAACACCGGGGAGCTGTTTTTT. Its translation is CASSDQGQTNTGELFF.

This chain uses TRBV5-1 with TRBJ2-3; 8 nucleotides line up with TRBD2. The CDR3 extends over 15 amino acids. Germline CDR1 is SGHRS and CDR2 is YFSETQ. Trimming took 4 bases from V and 3 from J; bases not matched to a gene: 7. The CDR3 DNA reads as TGCGCCAGCAGCCCGAGCGGGAGTCGGACAGATACGCAGTATTTT. As protein: CASSPSGSRTDTQYF.

This chain uses TRBV7-2 with TRBJ1-2; unclear D gene. V lost 5 bases to trimming and J lost 4 bases, with 8 bases between them. Germline V gene data show CDR1 as SGHTA and CDR2 as FQGNSA. The CDR3 runs 12 residues. The CDR3 sequence: CASSRDTYGYTF. The CDR3 DNA reads TGTGCCAGCAGCCGTGACACCTATGGCTACACCTTC.

This rearrangement joins TRBV4-1 to TRBJ1-4; TRBD1 might be the D (5 bases). From germline, CDR1 is MGHRA and CDR2 YSYEKL. V was pared by 3 bases and J by 4 bases, with 18 bases between. This CDR3 comprises 17 residues. The CDR3 DNA sequence: TGCGCCAGCAGCCAGGCTAACCCGACAGCTTATAATGAAAAACTGTTTTTT. This gives the protein CASSQANPTAYNEKLFF.

This clone came up a few times. The chain uses TRBV7-2 and TRBJ1-2, with D unclear. Trimming removed 3 bases from V and 4 bases from J, with 12 bases in between. Germline V gene lookup returns CDR1 SGHTA and CDR2 FQGNSA. The CDR3 covers 14 residues. The CDR3 reads CASSFGRTFYGYTF. As DNA, the CDR3 is TGTGCCAGCAGCTTCGGACGGACTTTCTATGGCTACACCTTC.